This paragraph reports one TCR beta chain. The sample comes from a study of T cells expressing NK-cell markers. The CDR3 consists of 16 residues. CDR1 and CDR2 from the germline V gene are MNHEY and SVGAGI. Using the 5' RACE reads, TCRdb records one entry per CDR3 protein without DNA. With approximately 380,000 distinct CDR3 sequences in the sample, the ten largest clones hold around 4.9%. Source material: blood T cells: a sorted CD56 or NKG2C T cell subset, CD4+ or CD8+ T cells, or bulk PBMC T cells (not recorded which). The TCR sequence derives from a man between 18 and 69 years old in good health. The chain employs TRBV6-5 and TRBJ2-5; the TCRdb D gene call, TRBD2, has no DNA to confirm it. The CDR3 sequence: CASSYVLAGLKETQYF.